The rows below give T cell receptor beta chains drawn from one sample of a study of blood T cell repertoires in COVID-19. Method: immunoSEQ multiplex PCR; TCRdb's copy keeps in-frame clones and lacks some. The sample includes tens of thousands of clones, roughly 87% of them seen just once. Sequenced sample: peripheral blood. These receptors were collected from a woman aged 80 or over with active COVID-19. Both conserved end residues are part of each CDR3. A D gene is named only where the DNA matches it firmly. Clone size is stated in some rows and not others, as once, few, many or a class when expanded.

d_call	clone_size	v_call	j_call	cdr3_aa	cdr3_nt
.	.	TRBV2	TRBJ1-1	CASSEGVPGGTEAFF	TGTGCCAGCAGTGAAGGGGTACCGGGGGGCACTGAAGCTTTCTTT
.	.	TRBV7-9	TRBJ1-1	CASSFGDGEAFF	TGTGCCAGCAGCTTTGGAGACGGTGAAGCTTTCTTT
.	.	TRBV5-4	TRBJ2-5	CASSSTSQETQYF	TGTGCCAGCAGCTCGACTAGTCAAGAGACCCAGTACTTC
.	.	TRBV7-3	TRBJ1-3	CASSPDFGNTIYF	TGTGCCAGCAGCCCGGACTTTGGAAACACCATATATTTT
.	.	TRBV6-6	TRBJ2-2	CASSYPNTGELFF	TGTGCCAGCAGTTACCCTAACACCGGGGAGCTGTTTTTT
TRBD2	once	TRBV7-2	TRBJ2-5	CASSSGTSVVETQYF	TGTGCCAGCAGCTCCGGGACTAGCGTTGTCGAGACCCAGTACTTC
.	.	TRBV3-1/TRBV3-2	TRBJ2-1	CASSQDGAYNEQFF	TGTGCCAGCAGCCAAGATGGAGCTTACAATGAGCAGTTCTTC
.	.	TRBV12-1	TRBJ2-3	CASSFLAGEITSTDTQYF	TGTGCCAGCAGCTTTCTAGCGGGAGAGATAACTAGCACAGATACGCAGTATTTT
TRBD2	.	TRBV27	TRBJ2-2	CASSLLAGDRGELFF	TGTGCCAGCAGTTTGCTAGCGGGAGATCGCGGGGAGCTGTTTTTT
TRBD2	.	TRBV7-8	TRBJ2-1	CASSFDPGRASEQFF	TGTGCCAGCAGCTTCGACCCGGGGAGGGCCAGTGAGCAGTTCTTC
TRBD1	once	TRBV7-2	TRBJ2-2	CASSLTGETGELFF	TGTGCCAGCAGCTTAACAGGGGAAACCGGGGAGCTGTTTTTT
.	.	TRBV12-3/TRBV12-4	TRBJ1-1	CASSYAPGAAFF	TGTGCCAGCAGTTATGCGCCGGGAGCGGCTTTCTTT
TRBD1	.	TRBV10-3	TRBJ2-1	CAIRKGQGEEQFF	TGTGCCATCAGGAAGGGACAGGGCGAGGAGCAGTTCTTC
TRBD2	.	TRBV6-2/TRBV6-3	TRBJ2-3	CASSRRTSGRANTQYF	TGTGCCAGCAGTCGCCGGACTAGCGGGAGGGCAAATACGCAGTATTTT
TRBD2	.	TRBV28	TRBJ2-7	CASTPTSGIHEQYF	TGTGCCAGCACCCCCACTAGCGGGATACACGAGCAGTACTTC
TRBD2	.	TRBV7-6	TRBJ2-5	CASSLASSWREGQETQYF	TGTGCCAGCAGCTTAGCCTCCTCGTGGCGGGAGGGCCAGGAGACCCAGTACTTC
TRBD2	once	TRBV5-3	TRBJ2-3	CARTRGLGITDTQYF	TGTGCCAGAACCCGAGGACTAGGTATTACAGATACGCAGTATTTT
.	.	TRBV7-3	TRBJ2-3	CASSLSGDTDTQYF	TGTGCCAGCAGCTTATCGGGGGACACAGATACGCAGTATTTT
.	.	TRBV19	TRBJ2-7	CATKETSGYEQYF	TGTGCCACCAAGGAAACCTCAGGTTACGAGCAGTACTTC
.	.	TRBV15	TRBJ1-5	CATSRHRKVHQPQHF	TGTGCCACCAGCAGGCACAGAAAGGTCCATCAGCCCCAGCATTTT
.	once	TRBV5-1	TRBJ1-1	CASSLEASARLQAFF	TGCGCCAGCAGCTTGGAGGCATCGGCCAGGCTGCAAGCTTTCTTT
.	.	TRBV6-6	TRBJ2-7	CASSVQAPYEQYF	TGTGCCAGCAGTGTTCAGGCCCCCTACGAGCAGTACTTC
.	once	TRBV5-5	TRBJ1-1	CASSPDSPLKAFF	TGTGCCAGCAGCCCGGACAGTCCATTAAAAGCTTTCTTT
.	.	TRBV12-3/TRBV12-4	TRBJ2-7	CASSLNSIYEQYF	TGTGCCAGCAGTTTGAATAGCATCTACGAGCAGTACTTC
.	once	TRBV5-1	TRBJ1-3	CASSLDAYSGNTIYF	TGCGCCAGCAGCTTGGACGCCTACTCTGGAAACACCATATATTTT
.	.	TRBV5-6	TRBJ2-7	CASSLTGYEQYF	TGTGCCAGCAGCTTGACAGGGTACGAGCAGTACTTC
.	.	TRBV4-2	TRBJ2-1	CASSQDLVRDFNYNEQFF	TGTGCCAGCAGCCAAGATCTGGTTCGGGACTTCAACTACAATGAGCAGTTCTTC
TRBD1	.	TRBV9	TRBJ1-4	CASSIGQGANEKLFF	TGTGCCAGCAGCATAGGACAGGGGGCTAATGAAAAACTGTTTTTT
.	.	TRBV7-9	TRBJ2-4	CASSPIAKNIQYF	TGTGCCAGCAGCCCCATAGCCAAAAACATTCAGTACTTC
TRBD2	.	TRBV10-3	TRBJ2-1	CAISELDWLAAYNEQFF	TGTGCCATCAGTGAACTAGACTGGCTAGCGGCGTACAATGAGCAGTTCTTC
TRBD1	.	TRBV9	TRBJ2-2	CASSGRQGNTGELFF	TGTGCCAGCAGCGGGCGACAGGGAAACACCGGGGAGCTGTTTTTT
.	.	TRBV15	TRBJ2-1	CATSRGSDINEQFF	TGTGCCACCAGCAGAGGTTCCGACATAAATGAGCAGTTCTTC
.	.	TRBV19	TRBJ1-4	CASLSRTAYNEKLFF	TGTGCCAGCCTGTCCCGGACAGCTTATAATGAAAAACTGTTTTTT
.	.	TRBV10-3	TRBJ2-7	CAISESGAKSSYEQYF	TGTGCCATCAGTGAGTCGGGAGCCAAGAGCTCCTACGAGCAGTACTTC
TRBD1	.	TRBV6-5	TRBJ2-7	CASSYSTQGVYEQYF	TGTGCCAGCAGTTACTCGACACAGGGGGTCTACGAGCAGTACTTC
.	.	TRBV2	TRBJ2-5	CASSPSLEEETQYF	TGTGCCAGCAGCCCCTCACTAGAAGAAGAGACCCAGTACTTC
TRBD2	.	TRBV9	TRBJ2-5	CASGLAEETQYF	TGTGCCAGCGGCCTAGCGGAAGAGACCCAGTACTTC
.	.	TRBV9	TRBJ2-7	CASSMASSSYEQYF	TGTGCCAGCTCAATGGCTTCTAGCTCCTACGAGCAGTACTTC
.	.	TRBV30	TRBJ1-5	CAWGGGGSAQPQHF	TGTGCCTGGGGGGGAGGGGGGAGCGCTCAGCCCCAGCATTTT
TRBD2	.	TRBV4-3	TRBJ2-1	CASSQEFKRESDEQFF	TGCGCCAGCAGCCAAGAATTTAAGCGGGAGAGCGATGAGCAGTTCTTC
TRBD1	.	TRBV2	TRBJ1-2	CASRAQGTYGYTF	TGTGCCAGCAGGGCACAGGGGACCTATGGCTACACCTTC
TRBD2	.	TRBV27	TRBJ2-1	CASSHSGGAGNEQFF	TGTGCCAGCAGTCACAGCGGGGGGGCGGGAAATGAGCAGTTCTTC
TRBD2	.	TRBV15	TRBJ2-2	CATATSRNTGELFF	TGTGCCACCGCGACTAGCCGGAACACCGGGGAGCTGTTTTTT
TRBD1	.	TRBV6-5	TRBJ1-2	CASSTGGGYGYTF	TGTGCCAGCAGTACAGGGGGGGGGTATGGCTACACCTTC
TRBD2	.	TRBV9	TRBJ2-1	CASSAGTSSYNEQFF	TGTGCCAGCAGCGCGGGGACTAGCTCCTACAATGAGCAGTTCTTC
TRBD2	.	TRBV5-1	TRBJ2-1	CASSFIAGTYNEQFF	TGCGCCAGCAGCTTCATAGCGGGAACCTACAATGAGCAGTTCTTC
TRBD1	.	TRBV7-2	TRBJ2-3	CASSLGGQGASDTQYF	TGTGCCAGCAGCTTAGGGGGACAGGGGGCATCAGATACGCAGTATTTT
TRBD1	once	TRBV19	TRBJ1-1	CASSTDRARGTEAFF	TGTGCCAGTAGTACGGACAGGGCCCGTGGGACTGAAGCTTTCTTT
.	.	TRBV4-3	TRBJ2-7	CASSQDVADEQYF	TGCGCCAGCAGCCAAGATGTCGCGGACGAGCAGTACTTC
.	.	TRBV5-6	TRBJ1-4	CASSLNGGRGNEKLFF	TGTGCCAGCAGCTTGAATGGAGGCAGGGGCAATGAAAAACTGTTTTTT
.	.	TRBV29-1	TRBJ2-7	CSVEFDSAYEQYF	TGCAGCGTTGAATTCGATAGCGCCTACGAGCAGTACTTC
TRBD2	.	TRBV10-3	TRBJ2-1	CAISTGTSGRAAYNEQFF	TGTGCCATCAGCACCGGGACTAGCGGGAGGGCCGCCTACAATGAGCAGTTCTTC
.	.	TRBV28	TRBJ1-3	CASSGWWGEFGNTIYF	TGTGCCAGCAGTGGTTGGTGGGGGGAATTCGGAAACACCATATATTTT
.	once	TRBV28	TRBJ1-4	CASSSQGAANEKLFF	TGTGCCAGCAGTTCGCAGGGTGCTGCCAATGAAAAACTGTTTTTT